Each of the 13 T cell receptor beta chains below was sequenced from the same sample in a study of long-term antiretroviral therapy in people with HIV. Runs used v3.0 of the immunoSEQ assay and were done at survey level. This table comes from immunoSEQ multiplex PCR, and its TCRdb copy is limited to in-frame clones, with some not included. The table includes about 27,000 clones, 85% to 95% detected once. Sequencing was performed on unsorted PBMCs, taken 7.6 years after starting antiretroviral therapy. The origin of the receptors is a woman aged 40 to 50 with HIV.

The chain carries TRBV5-6 and TRBJ1-2, with D unresolved. This CDR3 region has 11 residues. Germline loops: CDR1 SGHDT, CDR2 YYEEEE. V dropped 1 base and J dropped 6 bases, with 4 bases sitting between them. CDR3 DNA sequence: TGTGCCAGCAGCTTGAGGGATGGCTACACCTTC. Translation: CASSLRDGYTF.

The chain uses TRBV7-2 and TRBJ1-2; the match to TRBD1 covers 8 bases. The CDR3 loop spans 13 amino acids. V shed 7 bases, J shed 5 bases, and the junction held 6 bases outside the gene matches. Looked up from germline, CDR1 is SGHTA and CDR2 is FQGNSA. CDR3 sequence (DNA): TGTGCCAGCACCCCCGGACAGGGTTATGGCTACACCTTC. Translating it yields CASTPGQGYGYTF.

The genes are TRBV9 and TRBJ2-3, with 8 bases matching TRBD2. Trimming cost V 0 bases and J 3 bases; bases outside gene matches: 9. The CDR3 is made up of 17 amino acids. CDR1 and CDR2 (germline): SGDLS, YYNGEE. The CDR3 here is CASSVAGGGRRTDTQYF. The CDR3 nucleotides read TGTGCCAGCAGCGTAGCCGGCGGGGGGCGTAGAACAGATACGCAGTATTTT.

The chain has TRBV11-2 and TRBJ1-1; D remains unclear. The CDR3 is 13 residues long. The germline V gene has CDR1 SGHAT and CDR2 FQNNGV. The V end lost 5 bases, the J end lost 4 bases, and 11 bases lay between the germline ends. CDR3 coding DNA: TGTGCCAGCAGCCTAGTAGAGGGCACTGAAGCTTTCTTT. It specifies CASSLVEGTEAFF.

The chain is built from TRBV5-1 and TRBJ2-3, with 11 bases matching TRBD2. Germline trimming cut 0 bases from V and 3 bases from J; bases unmatched to any gene: 6. The CDR3 spans 17 residues. Germline CDR1 is SGHRS and CDR2 is YFSETQ. The CDR3 DNA reads as TGCGCCAGCAGCTTGGCTACTAGCGGGGGACTAACAGATACGCAGTATTTT. It encodes CASSLATSGGLTDTQYF.

The chain joins TRBV2 to TRBJ1-6; possible D gene TRBD1, 6 bases. Trimming shortened V by 6 bases and J by 7 bases, and 16 bases separated the two germline ends. The CDR3 loop spans 15 amino acids. Germline V gives CDR1 SNHLY, CDR2 FYNNEI. CDR3 sequence reads: CASSENRAYNSPLHF. CDR3 coding DNA: TGTGCCAGCAGCGAAAACAGGGCGTACAATTCACCCCTCCACTTT. Using reference TRBV2 and TRBJ1-6 for the parts outside the CDR3, the full variable domain is EPEVTQTPSHQVTQMGQEVILRCVPISNHLYFYWYRQILGQKVEFLVSFYNNEISEKSEIFDDQFSVERPDGSNFTLKIRSTKLEDSAMYFCASSENRAYNSPLHFGNGTRLTVT.

This chain links TRBV4-3 with TRBJ2-3, with D perhaps being TRBD1 or TRBD2 (7 bases each). Germline values: CDR1 LGHNA, CDR2 YSLEER. V lost 3 bases and J lost 5, with 27 bases in between. This CDR3 is built from 19 residues. CDR3 loop: CASSHSQGLSRPGGDTQYF. CDR3 nucleotides: TGCGCCAGCAGCCACTCACAGGGGCTTAGCCGGCCGGGGGGAGATACGCAGTATTTT.

The chain combines TRBV7-9 with TRBJ1-4; D remains ambiguous. The germline gives CDR1 SEHNR, CDR2 FQNEAQ (reference sequence). V lost 11 bases, J lost 0 bases, and 13 bases lay in between. This CDR3 comprises 14 residues. CDR3: CAGSFGATNEKLFF. CDR3 coding DNA: TGTGCCGGGAGTTTCGGCGCAACTAATGAAAAACTGTTTTTT.

This chain uses TRBV7-2 with TRBJ2-5; TRBD2 might be the D (5 bases). Germline-derived CDR1 and CDR2 are SGHTA and FQGNSA. CDR3 size: 12 residues. V gave up 2 bases and J gave up 7 bases, with 8 bases separating them. CDR3 region: CASSLTAGTQYF. DNA for the CDR3: TGTGCCAGCAGCTTAACGGCGGGGACCCAGTACTTC.

The J gene is TRBJ2-2, the V gene TRBV7-9; TRBD1 or TRBD2 may be the D gene (6 bases each). This CDR3 spans 14 amino acids. Germline lookup yields CDR1 SEHNR and CDR2 FQNEAQ (reference sequence). V lost 9 bases to trimming and J lost 0 bases, with 11 bases between them. CDR3 DNA: TGTGCCAGTCTAGGGGGGCCGAACACCGGGGAGCTGTTTTTT. Translating gives CASLGGPNTGELFF.

The chain carries TRBV4-2 and TRBJ1-6, with 7 bases aligning to TRBD1. The germline gives CDR1 LGHNA, CDR2 YNFKEQ. This CDR3 is 16 amino acids long. The V segment lost 1 base and the J segment 9 bases; nucleotides outside the gene matches: 9. The CDR3 loop reads CASSQVDRDGGSPLHF. As DNA, the CDR3 is TGTGCCAGCAGCCAAGTAGACAGGGATGGGGGTTCACCCCTCCACTTT.

The sample holds a few counts of this clone. J is TRBJ1-5 and V is TRBV10-3; D perhaps matches TRBD1 (6 bases). V lost 6 bases and J lost 6, with 15 bases in between. The CDR3 is 14 residues long. Per germline, CDR1 ENHRY and CDR2 SYGVKD. CDR3 sequence (DNA): TGTGCCATCAGGGAAGGCAGGGGCGGTCAGCCCCAGCATTTT. The encoded protein is CAIREGRGGQPQHF.

A few counts support this clone. The J gene is TRBJ2-5, the V gene TRBV7-7; D perhaps matches TRBD2 (6 bases). The V gene lost 2 bases and the J gene lost 5 bases, with 12 bases spanning the gap. This CDR3 contains 14 residues. Per the germline V gene, CDR1 is SSHAT and CDR2 is FNYEAQ (reference sequence). The DNA for the CDR3 is TGTGCCAGCAGCTTAACTAGCAACTTGGAGACCCAGTACTTC. Amino acids: CASSLTSNLETQYF. The entire variable domain, with the rest obtained from reference TRBV7-7 and TRBJ2-5, is as follows: GAGVSQSPRYKVTKRGQDVTLRCDPISSHATLYWYQQALGQGPEFLTYFNYEAQPDKSGLPSDRFSAERPEGSISTLTIQRTEQRDSAMYRCASSLTSNLETQYFGPGTRLLVL.